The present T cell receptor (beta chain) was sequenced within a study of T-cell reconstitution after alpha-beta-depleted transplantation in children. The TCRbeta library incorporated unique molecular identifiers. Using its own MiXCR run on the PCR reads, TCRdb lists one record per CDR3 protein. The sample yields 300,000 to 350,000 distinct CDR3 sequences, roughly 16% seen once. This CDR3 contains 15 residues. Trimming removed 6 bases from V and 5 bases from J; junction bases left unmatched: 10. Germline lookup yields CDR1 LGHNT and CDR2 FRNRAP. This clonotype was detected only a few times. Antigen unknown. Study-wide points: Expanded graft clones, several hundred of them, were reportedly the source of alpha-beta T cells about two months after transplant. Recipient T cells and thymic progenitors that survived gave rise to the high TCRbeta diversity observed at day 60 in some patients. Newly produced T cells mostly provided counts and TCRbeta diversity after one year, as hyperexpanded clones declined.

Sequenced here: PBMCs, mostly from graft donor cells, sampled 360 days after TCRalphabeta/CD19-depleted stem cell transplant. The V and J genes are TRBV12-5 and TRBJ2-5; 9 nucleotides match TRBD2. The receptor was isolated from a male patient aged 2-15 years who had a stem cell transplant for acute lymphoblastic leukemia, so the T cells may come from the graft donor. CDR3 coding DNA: TGTGCTAGTGGCAGTGGGGCTAGCGGGGTGGAGACCCAGTACTTC. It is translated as CASGSGASGVETQYF.